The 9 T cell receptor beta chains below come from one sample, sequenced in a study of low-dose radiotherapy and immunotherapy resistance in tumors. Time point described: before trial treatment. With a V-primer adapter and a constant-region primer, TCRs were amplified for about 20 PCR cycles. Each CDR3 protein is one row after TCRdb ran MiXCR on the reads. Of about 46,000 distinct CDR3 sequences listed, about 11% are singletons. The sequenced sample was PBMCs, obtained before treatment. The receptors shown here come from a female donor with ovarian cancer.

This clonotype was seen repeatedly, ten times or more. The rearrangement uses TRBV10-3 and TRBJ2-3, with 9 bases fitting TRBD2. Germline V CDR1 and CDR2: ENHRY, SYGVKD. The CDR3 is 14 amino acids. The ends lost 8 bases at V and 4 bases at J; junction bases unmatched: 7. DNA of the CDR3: TGTGCCATCGCAAATTTAGCGGGAGCAGATACGCAGTATTTT. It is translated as CAIANLAGADTQYF.

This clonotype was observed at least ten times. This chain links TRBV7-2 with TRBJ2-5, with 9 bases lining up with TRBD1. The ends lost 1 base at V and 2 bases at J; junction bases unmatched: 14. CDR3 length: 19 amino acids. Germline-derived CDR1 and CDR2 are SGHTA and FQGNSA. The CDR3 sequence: CASSLGGGARTGAQETQYF. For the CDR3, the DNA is TGTGCCAGCAGCTTAGGAGGGGGGGCCCGGACAGGGGCTCAAGAGACCCAGTACTTC.

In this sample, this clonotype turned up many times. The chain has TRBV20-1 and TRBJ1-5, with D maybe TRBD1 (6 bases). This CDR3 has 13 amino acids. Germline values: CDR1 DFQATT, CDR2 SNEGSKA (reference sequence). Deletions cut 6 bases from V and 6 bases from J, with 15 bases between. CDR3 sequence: CSANRVSGQPQHF. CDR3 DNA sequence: TGCAGTGCCAACAGGGTATCGGGTCAGCCCCAGCATTTT.

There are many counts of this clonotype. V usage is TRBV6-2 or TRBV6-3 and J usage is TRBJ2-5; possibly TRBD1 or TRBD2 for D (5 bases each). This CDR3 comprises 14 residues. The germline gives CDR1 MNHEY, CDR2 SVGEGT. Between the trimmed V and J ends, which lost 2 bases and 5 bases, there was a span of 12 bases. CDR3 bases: TGTGCCAGCAGTTACCCCGCTCGGGGCGAGACCCAGTACTTC. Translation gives CASSYPARGETQYF.

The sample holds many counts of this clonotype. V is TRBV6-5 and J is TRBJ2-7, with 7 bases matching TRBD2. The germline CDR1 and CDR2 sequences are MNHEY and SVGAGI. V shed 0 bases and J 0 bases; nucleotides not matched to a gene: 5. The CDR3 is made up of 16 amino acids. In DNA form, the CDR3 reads TGTGCCAGCAGTTACTCGTCTGGCGGGAGCTCCTACGAGCAGTACTTC. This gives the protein CASSYSSGGSSYEQYF.

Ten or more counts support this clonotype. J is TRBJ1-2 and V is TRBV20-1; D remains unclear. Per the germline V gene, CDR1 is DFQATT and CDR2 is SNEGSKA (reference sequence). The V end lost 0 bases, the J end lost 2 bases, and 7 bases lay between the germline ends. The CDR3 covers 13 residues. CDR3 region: CSARDLRNYGYTF. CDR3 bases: TGCAGTGCTAGAGATTTGAGGAACTATGGCTACACCTTC.

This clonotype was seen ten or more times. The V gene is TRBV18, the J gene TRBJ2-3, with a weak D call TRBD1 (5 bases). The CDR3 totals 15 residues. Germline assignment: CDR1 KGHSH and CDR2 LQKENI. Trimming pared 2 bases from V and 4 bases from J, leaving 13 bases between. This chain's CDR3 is CASSPGQRGADTQYF. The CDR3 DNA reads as TGTGCCAGCTCACCAGGGCAAAGGGGCGCAGATACGCAGTATTTT.

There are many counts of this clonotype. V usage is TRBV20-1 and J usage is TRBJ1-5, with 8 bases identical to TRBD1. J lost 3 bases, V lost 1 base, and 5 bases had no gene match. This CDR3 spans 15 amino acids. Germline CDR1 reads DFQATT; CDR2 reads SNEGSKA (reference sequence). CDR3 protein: CSARGRQGFNQPQHF. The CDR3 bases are TGCAGTGCTAGAGGCCGACAGGGGTTCAATCAGCCCCAGCATTTT.

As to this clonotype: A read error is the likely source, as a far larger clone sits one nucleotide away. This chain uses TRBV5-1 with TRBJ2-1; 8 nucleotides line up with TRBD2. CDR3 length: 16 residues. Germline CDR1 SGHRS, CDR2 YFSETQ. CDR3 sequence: CASSLLSGTSSYEQFF. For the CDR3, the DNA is TGTGCCAGCAGCCTGTTAAGTGGGACTAGTTCCTACGAGCAGTTCTTC.